Presented here are 22 T cell receptor beta chains from one specimen sequenced in a study of T cell repertoires in aging, cancer and after chemotherapy. TRB rearrangements spanning V, D and J were amplified using mixed TRB-A/B primers. TCRdb re-called the multiplex PCR reads through MiXCR, storing one row per CDR3 protein. The data contain thousands of distinct CDR3 sequences, about 38% of them seen just once; the ten biggest clones take up about 15%. TCR beta rearrangements were amplified from peripheral blood genomic DNA. The material sequenced was blood. The receptors come from a human donor in good health.

The chain uses TRBV6-6 and TRBJ1-5, with a possible D match to TRBD1 (5 bases). This CDR3 has 17 amino acids. The V end lost 1 base, the J end lost 0 bases, and 13 bases lay between the germline ends. The germline gives CDR1 MNHNY, CDR2 SVGAGI (reference sequence). The CDR3 coding sequence is TGTGCCAGCAGTTACTTAAATCCAGGGCTTAGCAATCAGCCCCAGCATTTT. This gives the protein CASSYLNPGLSNQPQHF.

The J gene is TRBJ2-7, the V gene TRBV29-1; no reliable D call. Trimming took off 3 bases at V and 1 base at J, with 10 bases between the two ends. The CDR3 runs 13 residues. The germline gives CDR1 SQVTM, CDR2 ANQGSEA. In nucleotides, the CDR3 is TGCAGCGTTGAGGGCCAAAATTCCTACGAGCAGTACTTC. Encoded protein: CSVEGQNSYEQYF.

This clonotype was seen a few times. DNA of the CDR3: TGTGCCAGCAGTGACAAGTCAGTAGCCCTCCACTTT. It translates to CASSDKSVALHF. This sequence joins TRBV6-2 or TRBV6-3 and TRBJ1-6, with D unresolved. CDR3 length equals 12 residues. The V end was cut by 5 bases, the J end by 14 bases, with 13 bases between. Germline V lookup: CDR1 MNHEY, CDR2 SVGEGT.

The rearrangement joins TRBV4-2 to TRBJ1-4; 7 bases are a match to TRBD1. Germline lookup yields CDR1 LGHNA and CDR2 YNFKEQ. With 4 bases clipped from V and 6 bases from J, the junction kept 5 bases outside the gene matches. There are 14 residues in the CDR3. Here the CDR3 DNA reads TGTGCCAGCAGCCCTCTAGGGGGCGATGAAAAACTGTTTTTT. Encoded protein: CASSPLGGDEKLFF.

This clonotype was detected only a few times. The gene calls are TRBV7-9 and TRBJ2-5, with TRBD1 matching 7 bases. Germline V gene sequence: CDR1 SEHNR, CDR2 FQNEAQ (reference sequence). The CDR3 spans 17 residues. With 3 bases clipped from V and 0 bases from J, the junction kept 10 bases outside the gene matches. The CDR3 region has the DNA TGTGCCAGCAGCTTGCCGACAGGGACGGTGGACCAAGAGACCCAGTACTTC. It translates to CASSLPTGTVDQETQYF. Full variable domain (remainder filled in from reference TRBV7-9 and TRBJ2-5): DTGVSQNPRHKITKRGQNVTFRCDPISEHNRLYWYRQTLGQGPEFLTYFQNEAQLEKSRLLSDRFSAERPKGSFSTLEIQRTEQGDSAMYLCASSLPTGTVDQETQYFGPGTRLLVL.

This chain connects TRBV18 to TRBJ2-7; TRBD1 matches 9 bases. The trim removed 1 base at V and 6 bases at J, leaving 7 bases unmatched. Germline V CDR1 and CDR2: KGHSH, LQKENI. The CDR3 has 15 residues. This CDR3 reads CASSPRGQGWSEQYF. The DNA for the CDR3 is TGTGCCAGCTCACCACGAGGACAGGGGTGGAGCGAGCAGTACTTC.

The rearrangement uses TRBV7-9 and TRBJ2-5; possible D gene TRBD2, 5 bases. The CDR3 runs 14 residues. The germline CDR1 and CDR2 sequences are SEHNR and FQNEAQ (reference sequence). Trimming left V 4 bases short and J 1 base short, with 10 bases between. The CDR3 DNA is TGTGCCAGCAGCTCGGACGGACTCCAAGAGACCCAGTACTTC. It yields the protein CASSSDGLQETQYF.

The CDR3 loop reads CASSLVSSNQPQHF. CDR3 sequence (DNA): TGTGCCAGCAGCTTAGTCAGCAGCAATCAGCCCCAGCATTTT. The genes are TRBV7-2 and TRBJ1-5; D not certain. Germline V CDR1 and CDR2: SGHTA, FQGNSA. V was shortened by 1 base and J by 1 base, with 5 bases between the two germline ends. The CDR3 totals 14 residues. The full variable domain, rest sourced from reference TRBV7-2 and TRBJ1-5, is GAGVSQSPSNKVTEKGKDVELRCDPISGHTALYWYRQSLGQGLEFLIYFQGNSAPDKSGLPSDRFSAERTGGSVSTLTIQRTQQEDSAVYLCASSLVSSNQPQHFGDGTRLSIL.

The CDR3 is CSARDWDTEAFF. Written as DNA, the CDR3 is TGCAGTGCTAGAGATTGGGACACTGAAGCTTTCTTT. The genes are TRBV20-1 and TRBJ1-1, with D uncertain. The CDR3 sequence is 12 residues long. Deletions cut 0 bases from V and 3 bases from J, with 5 bases between. CDR1 and CDR2 from the germline V gene are DFQATT and SNEGSKA (reference sequence).

This clonotype showed up just a few times. The chain links TRBV4-3 to TRBJ2-7; 7 bases fit TRBD1. V shed 3 bases and J 1 base; nucleotides not matched to a gene: 6. This CDR3 is built from 15 residues. The V gene's germline CDR1 is LGHNA and CDR2 YSLEER. The CDR3 sequence is CASSQDRSRSYEQYF. DNA for the CDR3: TGCGCCAGCAGCCAGGACAGGAGTCGTTCCTACGAGCAGTACTTC.

This clonotype appeared a single time. The chain uses TRBV29-1 and TRBJ2-1, with 8 positions matching TRBD1. J lost 0 bases, V lost 6 bases, and 7 bases had no gene match. The V gene's germline CDR1 is SQVTM and CDR2 ANQGSEA. The CDR3 is made up of 15 amino acids. The CDR3 reads CSVVPGQVSYNEQFF. The CDR3 nucleotides are TGCAGCGTGGTCCCGGGACAGGTCTCCTACAATGAGCAGTTCTTC.

V and J are TRBV6-5 and TRBJ1-2; no clear D. The CDR3 sequence is 15 residues long. V lost 6 bases, J lost 3 bases, and 17 bases lay in between. Germline V CDR1 and CDR2: MNHEY, SVGAGI. The CDR3 here is CASRTGVPHYYGYTF. As DNA, the CDR3 is TGTGCCAGCAGGACTGGGGTCCCCCACTACTATGGCTACACCTTC.

The chain links TRBV7-2 to TRBJ2-7; 14 bases match TRBD2. The CDR3 is 16 residues long. V lost 5 bases to trimming and J lost 7 bases; unmatched junction nucleotides: 10. CDR1 is SGHTA, CDR2 FQGNSA, per germline. CDR3 nucleotide sequence: TGTGCCAGCAGCCCCGGGGGAGGACTAGCGGGGGGTGAGCAGTACTTC. Amino acid sequence: CASSPGGGLAGGEQYF.

V gene TRBV5-1 combines with J gene TRBJ1-3; D uncertain. Germline CDR1 SGHRS, CDR2 YFSETQ. The V and J ends lost 4 bases and 0 bases respectively, with 14 bases between them. The CDR3 has 16 residues. CDR3 sequence: CASSANQANSGNTIYF. In DNA form, the CDR3 reads TGCGCCAGCAGCGCGAACCAAGCCAACTCTGGAAACACCATATATTTT. The complete variable domain, with remaining parts taken from reference TRBV5-1 and TRBJ1-3, reads KAGVTQTPRYLIKTRGQQVTLSCSPISGHRSVSWYQQTPGQGLQFLFEYFSETQRNKGNFPGRFSGRQFSNSRSEMNVSTLELGDSALYLCASSANQANSGNTIYFGEGSWLTVV.

The chain joins TRBV6-5 to TRBJ2-1; 7 bases match TRBD2. V was pared by 6 bases and J by 4 bases, with 12 bases of the junction left unmatched. Germline CDR1 and CDR2: MNHEY and SVGAGI. The CDR3 has 16 residues. CDR3 sequence (DNA): TGTGCCAGCAGCCCTCTTAGCGGGCCAGAATACAATGAGCAGTTCTTC. Translation gives CASSPLSGPEYNEQFF.

V and J are TRBV6-1 and TRBJ1-6; 10 nucleotides align to TRBD1. Trimming removed 11 bases from V and 10 bases from J; junction bases left unmatched: 11. From germline, CDR1 is MNHNS and CDR2 SASEGT. The CDR3 consists of 14 residues. The CDR3 reads CAGATGGLESPLHF. The DNA for the CDR3 is TGTGCCGGTGCGACAGGGGGCCTGGAATCACCCCTCCACTTT.

This clonotype is medium-sized (0.01 to 0.1%) by share. The V and J genes are TRBV6-5 and TRBJ1-2; D gene unclear. CDR3 length equals 14 residues. V lost 8 bases to trimming and J lost 0 bases, with 13 bases between them. Germline V CDR1 and CDR2: MNHEY, SVGAGI. CDR3 coding DNA: TGTGCCAGCGGACTAACAAGAGCTAACTATGGCTACACCTTC. This codes for CASGLTRANYGYTF.

The sample holds a few counts of this clonotype. The chain recombines TRBV20-1 with TRBJ1-2; the match to TRBD1 covers 7 bases. V trimming: 1 base; J trimming: 4 bases; junction bases outside the gene matches: 3. CDR1 and CDR2 from the germline V gene are DFQATT and SNEGSKA (reference sequence). This CDR3 contains 13 residues. CDR3 residues: CSARGDSVYGYTF. The CDR3 nucleotides read TGCAGTGCTAGAGGGGACAGCGTCTATGGCTACACCTTC.

This clonotype appeared a few times. The chain carries TRBV10-3 and TRBJ2-7, with TRBD1 matching over 9 bases. V gave up 4 bases and J gave up 7 bases; unmatched junction bases: 8. The CDR3 totals 14 residues. Germline CDR1 is ENHRY and CDR2 is SYGVKD. CDR3: CAISGQGEAEEQYF. The CDR3 coding sequence is TGTGCCATCAGTGGACAGGGGGAGGCGGAAGAGCAGTACTTC.

The chain carries TRBV30 and TRBJ2-7; 9 bases match TRBD2. Germline V gene sequence: CDR1 GTSNPN, CDR2 SVGIG (reference sequence). V lost 0 bases to trimming and J lost 0 bases; unmatched junction nucleotides: 3. The CDR3 loop spans 15 amino acids. CDR3 sequence: CAWSVQTSGSYEQYF. CDR3 coding DNA: TGTGCCTGGAGTGTACAGACTAGCGGCTCCTACGAGCAGTACTTC.

This clonotype was picked up a small number of times. CDR3 sequence: CASSIFEGLNGGYTF. In DNA, the CDR3 is TGTGCCAGTAGTATCTTCGAGGGACTCAACGGCGGCTACACCTTC. V is TRBV19 and J is TRBJ1-2; a weak D match, TRBD1 (5 bases). Trimming pared 3 bases from V and 8 bases from J, leaving 19 bases between. The CDR3 length is 15 residues. Germline assignment: CDR1 LNHDA and CDR2 SQIVND (reference sequence).

This clonotype appeared a few times. The chain carries TRBV30 and TRBJ1-2; D possibly corresponds to TRBD1 (6 bases). CDR3 size: 14 residues. V was shortened by 5 bases and J by 0 bases, with 13 bases between the two germline ends. In germline, CDR1 is GTSNPN, CDR2 SVGIG (reference sequence). This CDR3 is CAWVQQGSNYGYTF. The CDR3 DNA sequence: TGTGCCTGGGTTCAACAGGGCTCTAACTATGGCTACACCTTC.